The 30 T cell receptor beta chains reported below all come from one sample, sequenced in a study of blood T cells in healthy people across ages (dated by TCRdb to between 2015 and 2017). The library came from 5' RACE. These reads were obtained on an Illumina HiSeq 2500. The second PCR ran for about 6 to 11 cycles and used a J-beta primer mix along with a sample-barcoded 5' primer. TCRdb applied fastp at Q25 and MiXCR to the public reads, then kept only in-frame beta chains. Rows merge per CDR3 protein into single entries with the most common DNA and genes. This sample is represented by over 950,000 distinct CDR3 sequences; under 40% of them were singletons. Roughly 13% of the sample is held by the ten biggest clonotypes. The sequenced sample was blood. The receptor source for this set is a man aged 18 to 35 in good health.

The gene calls are TRBV3-1 and TRBJ2-7; 8 nucleotides align to TRBD1. Near its end, the DNA agrees better with TRBJ2-5, so the J call may be wrong. The CDR3 is 17 residues long. The germline V gene encodes CDR1 LGHDT and CDR2 YNNKEL (reference sequence). CDR3: CASSQALQQGARETQYF. In DNA form, the CDR3 reads TGTGCCAGCAGCCAAGCCCTACAGCAGGGGGCGAGGGAGACCCAGTACTTC.

The J gene is TRBJ1-1, the V gene TRBV12-3 or TRBV12-4, with D possibly matching TRBD1 (5 bases). This CDR3 is built from 12 residues. Trimming shortened V by 10 bases and J by 4 bases, and 13 bases separated the two germline ends. The CDR3 reads CATTGSGTEAFF. In nucleotides, the CDR3 is TGTGCCACAACAGGATCGGGCACTGAAGCTTTCTTT.

The chain employs TRBV20-1 and TRBJ2-3, with 7 bases lining up with TRBD2. V gave up 0 bases and J gave up 0 bases; unmatched junction bases: 3. The CDR3 covers 15 residues. Germline V gene lookup returns CDR1 DFQATT and CDR2 SNEGSKA (reference sequence). CDR3 loop: CSAREGGSSTDTQYF. CDR3 nucleotide sequence: TGCAGTGCTAGAGAAGGCGGGAGTAGCACAGATACGCAGTATTTT.

The chain uses TRBV12-3 or TRBV12-4 and TRBJ1-1, with unresolved D. The CDR3 has 12 residues. Trimming left V 2 bases short and J 4 bases short, with 5 bases between. CDR3 coding DNA: TGTGCCAGCAGTTTAAAATCCACTGAAGCTTTCTTT. This translates into CASSLKSTEAFF.

To note about this clonotype: A much more abundant neighbour one base away suggests this may be a read error. In DNA form, the CDR3 reads TGCGCCTGCAGCCAAGAGGAGGGCCCCTATGGCTACACCTTC. Translating it yields CACSQEEGPYGYTF. V gene TRBV4-1 combines with J gene TRBJ1-2; the D is unclear. This CDR3 region has 14 residues. Germline V lookup: CDR1 MGHRA, CDR2 YSYEKL.

This rearrangement joins TRBV20-1 to TRBJ2-1; TRBD1 is a possible D gene (6 bases). CDR3 length: 14 residues. Germline V gene data show CDR1 as DFQATT and CDR2 as SNEGSKA (reference sequence). V was clipped by 0 bases and J by 6 bases, with 12 bases between them. DNA for the CDR3: TGCAGTGCTAGAGACCCCCCCAGGGGCAATGAGCAGTTCTTC. As protein: CSARDPPRGNEQFF.

This chain joins TRBV11-2 and TRBJ1-1, with D maybe TRBD1 (6 bases). The length of the CDR3 is 13 residues. The V end was cut by 5 bases, the J end by 1 base, with 8 bases between. The germline V gene has CDR1 SGHAT and CDR2 FQNNGV. The CDR3 sequence: CASSMGQNTEAFF. The CDR3, as DNA: TGTGCCAGCAGCATGGGACAGAACACTGAAGCTTTCTTT.

The V call is TRBV14, the J call TRBJ1-4, with D maybe TRBD1 (5 bases). From germline, CDR1 is SGHDN and CDR2 FVKESK. V was trimmed by 2 bases and J by 4 bases, leaving 17 bases between them. CDR3 length: 17 residues. The CDR3 DNA reads as TGTGCCAGCAGCCAACAGTTTTTCGGGGGTGATAATGAAAAACTGTTTTTT. It encodes CASSQQFFGGDNEKLFF.

The chain is built from TRBV7-9 and TRBJ2-5; TRBD2 is a possible D gene (7 bases). The end of the DNA is better explained by TRBJ2-7, so the J call may be wrong. This CDR3 spans 15 amino acids. In germline, CDR1 is SEHNR, CDR2 FQNEAQ (reference sequence). The CDR3, as DNA: TGTGCCAGCAGCTTAGATAAGGGGGGGGTCTACGAGCAGTACTTC. Residues: CASSLDKGGVYEQYF.

This clonotype was seen a few times. This chain uses TRBV5-1 with TRBJ2-1; D gene unclear. The CDR3 contains 14 residues. V shed 0 bases and J shed 6 bases, with 10 bases lying between them. Germline CDR1 SGHRS, CDR2 YFSETQ. The DNA for the CDR3 is TGCGCCAGCAGCTTGGTGGCAGACTCCAATGAGCAGTTCTTC. Translated, it gives CASSLVADSNEQFF.

CDR3 sequence: CASRPGLVVDEQFF. The CDR3 DNA reads as TGTGCCAGCAGACCGGGACTAGTGGTCGATGAGCAGTTCTTC. The chain combines TRBV2 with TRBJ2-1; TRBD2 aligns across 8 bases. Germline V lookup: CDR1 SNHLY, CDR2 FYNNEI. The CDR3 contains 14 residues. Trimming took 6 bases from V and 8 from J; bases not matched to a gene: 9.

In DNA, the CDR3 is TGTGCCAGCAGCTTACGTTCGGATGGCTACACCTTC. Its translation is CASSLRSDGYTF. The V call is TRBV7-2, the J call TRBJ1-2; no reliable D call. CDR1 SGHTA and CDR2 FQGNSA come from the germline V gene. The CDR3 totals 12 residues. The germline V and J ends were trimmed by 2 bases and 6 bases, with 7 bases remaining between them.

Remarks on this clonotype: A read error may produce the germline difference seen at one junction end. The chain links TRBV14 to TRBJ1-2, with D perhaps TRBD1 (5 bases). This CDR3 comprises 13 residues. Germline CDR1 is SGHDN and CDR2 is FVKESK. The CDR3 loop reads CASNQVRDGGYTF. The CDR3 coding sequence is TGTGCCAGCAACCAAGTCAGGGACGGTGGCTACACCTTC.

The rearrangement uses TRBV11-2 and TRBJ1-2; weak D call: TRBD1 (5 bases). The germline CDR1 and CDR2 sequences are SGHAT and FQNNGV. V lost 3 bases to trimming and J lost 8 bases, with 19 bases between them. The length of the CDR3 is 15 residues. The CDR3 DNA follows: TGTGCCAGCAGCTTGATTCGGGACGGCACGCGGGGCTACACCTTC. Translating it yields CASSLIRDGTRGYTF.

This clonotype occurred once. This chain uses TRBV7-2 with TRBJ2-1, with 9 positions matching TRBD2. The germline CDR1 and CDR2 sequences are SGHTA and FQGNSA. The CDR3 length is 16 residues. Losses at the gene ends were 4 bases for V and 6 bases for J; bases not matched to a gene: 10. For the CDR3, the DNA is TGTGCCAGCAGCTCAAGCTGGCGGGGGGGCGTCAATGAGCAGTTCTTC. Translation gives CASSSSWRGGVNEQFF. Based on the CDR3 plus reference TRBV7-2 and TRBJ2-1, the full variable domain is GAGVSQSPSNKVTEKGKDVELRCDPISGHTALYWYRQSLGQGLEFLIYFQGNSAPDKSGLPSDRFSAERTGGSVSTLTIQRTQQEDSAVYLCASSSSWRGGVNEQFFGPGTRLTVL.

The chain is built from TRBV6-5 and TRBJ2-1; D is ambiguous. Germline assignment: CDR1 MNHEY and CDR2 SVGAGI. CDR3 size: 13 residues. V gave up 2 bases and J gave up 10 bases, with 12 bases separating them. The CDR3 reads CASSYNPSEEQFF. The CDR3 nucleotides read TGTGCCAGCAGTTACAACCCCAGCGAAGAGCAGTTCTTC.

This clonotype was observed a handful of times. This sequence joins TRBV10-3 and TRBJ2-1; D gene ambiguous. This CDR3 spans 13 amino acids. CDR1 is ENHRY, CDR2 SYGVKD, per germline. The V gene lost 8 bases and the J gene lost 5 bases, with 13 bases spanning the gap. This chain's CDR3 is CAIRSPRNNEQFF. In DNA form, the CDR3 reads TGTGCCATCCGGAGTCCTAGGAACAATGAGCAGTTCTTC.

The rearrangement joins TRBV4-3 to TRBJ1-1, with D tentatively TRBD1 (5 bases). The germline gives CDR1 LGHNA, CDR2 YSLEER. The CDR3 loop spans 16 amino acids. With 0 bases removed from V and 4 bases from J, the gap between germline ends came to 15 bases. As DNA, the CDR3 is TGCGCCAGCAGCCAAGATATCCGGGGCTTGGGCACTGAAGCTTTCTTT. Translation gives CASSQDIRGLGTEAFF.

V and J are TRBV20-1 and TRBJ2-7; D may be TRBD1 (6 bases). Deletions cut 4 bases from V and 7 bases from J, with 11 bases between. There are 11 residues in the CDR3. Germline V lookup: CDR1 DFQATT, CDR2 SNEGSKA (reference sequence). Here the CDR3 DNA reads TGCAGTGCTACCGGACAGATTGAGCAGTACTTC. It translates to CSATGQIEQYF.

The V and J genes are TRBV12-3 or TRBV12-4 and TRBJ1-4, with a tentative D call TRBD1 (6 bases). The CDR3 length is 15 residues. Trimming left V 0 bases short and J 8 bases short, with 13 bases between. The CDR3 DNA is TGTGCCAGCAGTTTAGCGTGGCTTGGGGGCGAAAAACTGTTTTTT. It translates to CASSLAWLGGEKLFF.

This clonotype showed up just a few times. The rearrangement joins TRBV12-3 or TRBV12-4 to TRBJ2-7; maybe TRBD1 (5 bases). The better agreement between TRBJ2-5 and the DNA end casts doubt on the J call. The length of the CDR3 is 14 residues. In DNA form, the CDR3 reads TGTGCCAGCAGTTTAGTCCAGGGCGGAGAGACCCAGTACTTC. Protein sequence: CASSLVQGGETQYF.

The J gene is TRBJ2-7, the V gene TRBV2; D is undetermined. Germline V gene data show CDR1 as SNHLY and CDR2 as FYNNEI. The V end was cut by 4 bases, the J end by 0 bases, with 7 bases between. The CDR3 consists of 13 residues. Here the CDR3 DNA reads TGTGCCAGCAGTGTGGAGACCTCCTACGAGCAGTACTTC. Protein sequence: CASSVETSYEQYF.

The chain is built from TRBV27 and TRBJ2-3; a possible D gene is TRBD1 (6 bases). Trimming pared 1 base from V and 2 bases from J, leaving 10 bases between. Germline V gene data show CDR1 as MNHEY and CDR2 as SMNVEV (reference sequence). This CDR3 has 15 amino acids. CDR3 DNA sequence: TGTGCCAGCAGTTTATTGACAGGCGACACAGATACGCAGTATTTT. Translation: CASSLLTGDTDTQYF.

The gene calls are TRBV28 and TRBJ1-1; D gene unclear. The CDR3 has 13 residues. Trimming left V 7 bases short and J 4 bases short, with 13 bases between. Germline assignment: CDR1 MDHEN and CDR2 SYDVKM. CDR3 in amino acids: CASTRPVSTEAFF. DNA of the CDR3: TGTGCCAGCACCCGACCGGTCTCCACTGAAGCTTTCTTT.

The genes are TRBV9 and TRBJ2-1; D is possibly TRBD1 or TRBD2 (5 bases each). Germline V gene sequence: CDR1 SGDLS, CDR2 YYNGEE. The CDR3 sequence is 15 residues long. V was shortened by 5 bases and J by 1 base, with 13 bases between the two germline ends. CDR3 DNA: TGTGCCAGCAGTCATCGGGGCGATTCCTACAATGAGCAGTTCTTC. Translation: CASSHRGDSYNEQFF.

This clonotype has only a few counts. V and J are TRBV4-3 and TRBJ2-1; D is uncertain. The CDR3 totals 14 residues. The V and J ends lost 4 bases and 7 bases respectively, with 14 bases between them. Germline V gene data show CDR1 as LGHNA and CDR2 as YSLEER. CDR3 amino acids: CASSPPGSRNEQFF. DNA for the CDR3: TGCGCCAGCAGCCCCCCGGGCTCCCGGAATGAGCAGTTCTTC.

This clonotype was counted between two and nine times. V usage is TRBV13 and J usage is TRBJ2-7; D may match TRBD1 or TRBD2 (5 bases each). Germline-derived CDR1 and CDR2 are PRHDT and FYEKMQ (reference sequence). Between the trimmed V and J ends, which lost 10 bases and 5 bases, there was a span of 15 bases. The CDR3 totals 12 residues. This CDR3 reads CATGAEVDEQYF. The CDR3 nucleotides are TGTGCCACCGGGGCGGAGGTGGACGAGCAGTACTTC.

This clonotype was observed a handful of times. The CDR3 coding sequence is TGTGCCAGCAGTATGGGGGGAATTGACTATGGCTACACCTTC. As protein: CASSMGGIDYGYTF. The gene calls are TRBV12-3 or TRBV12-4 and TRBJ1-2; perhaps TRBD1 as D (5 bases). The CDR3 contains 14 residues. The V end was cut by 5 bases, the J end by 3 bases, with 13 bases between.

This clonotype was seen only a few times. The rearrangement uses TRBV20-1 and TRBJ1-5, with D maybe TRBD1 (6 bases). CDR1 is DFQATT, CDR2 SNEGSKA, per germline (reference sequence). Trimming removed 5 bases from V and 4 bases from J, with 12 bases in between. CDR3 length: 13 residues. CDR3 loop: CSALEGTNQPQHF. The CDR3 bases are TGCAGTGCTTTGGAGGGGACAAATCAGCCCCAGCATTTT.

This clonotype was seen a few times. V usage is TRBV4-2 and J usage is TRBJ2-3; D might be TRBD2 (5 bases). Trimming took off 0 bases at V and 3 bases at J, with 19 bases between the two ends. Germline CDR1 LGHNA, CDR2 YNFKEQ. The CDR3 contains 18 residues. CDR3 DNA sequence: TGTGCCAGCAGCCAAGATCTAGGGAGTGGGAATGCAACAGATACGCAGTATTTT. Translating gives CASSQDLGSGNATDTQYF.